This record covers a single TCR beta chain. Its recognized antigen is unknown. Per-nucleotide qualities are absent, and no much larger clonotype sits a single base away. Reading from cysteine to phenylalanine, the CDR3 counts 15 amino acids. Only the CDR3 region is kept as DNA, spanning 45 bases read in frame from base 1. Trimming takes 2 bases from V and 0 bases from J, and the germline ends sit 10 bases apart. The germline V gene supplies CDR1 SGHTA and CDR2 FQGNSA. One collaborating source in Seattle enrolled patients while the patients were actively infected and followed the patients over time throughout the course of disease. Collaborating institutions collected whole blood in K2EDTA tubes following their own protocols. For TCRbeta analysis, collaborators shipped samples in one of three forms: frozen whole blood, isolated PBMCs, or DNA extracted from either of those sample types. The data belong to a study of blood T cell repertoires in COVID-19 (dated by TCRdb to the early 2020s). Looking at the study overall: Samples from collaborators originated in the United States, Italy and Spain and spanned both the acute and convalescent phases of COVID-19. The dataset comprised deeply sampled blood TCRbeta repertoires from subjects exposed to, actively infected with, or recovered from COVID-19. HLA class I and class II types, where available, came from metadata supplied by the sample provider rather than from assay-based typing. A freely available public database, intended as a resource for researchers studying the immune response to SARS-CoV-2, is where the repertoires were released. A de-identified subject ID, COVID-19 status, age in years and sex were almost always included in the sample metadata. Samples came from the ongoing ImmuneRACE study (first 160 participants) plus 1,254 subjects from 6 global collaborators. The material from the prospective study consisted of cDNA or gDNA derived from T cells, B-cell-depleted T cells, or PBMCs. Results the study describes overall, beyond this receptor: How much clinical and demographic metadata was included differed by source and by participant, and the metadata was provided uncurated.

TCRbeta CDR3 regions were amplified from genomic DNA by means of the immunoSEQ Assay, a bias-controlled multiplex PCR. The study's processing was this. The number of nucleated cells in each sample was estimated from the amplification of reference gene primers within the assay. Sequence reads were collapsed and filtered to measure the absolute abundance of every unique TCRbeta CDR3 rearrangement. For each sample, productive Simpson clonality was calculated by taking the square root of Simpson's diversity index across productive rearrangements. Not all clones reach the TCRdb copy of this immuneACCESS table, which keeps in-frame sequences only. Checked studies attribute under half of the gap to unresolved V genes and leave the rest unexplained. V, J and clone size derive from that table, while D and trimming were established from the DNA sequence. The sample records hundreds of thousands of clones, 70% to 90% of which are singletons. Approximately 3% of the sample belongs to the ten largest clones.

The chain was built from TRBV7-2 and TRBJ1-1; no D gene is confidently identified. This TCR derives from a woman aged 25 to 39 with COVID-19, enrolled during active disease. Sequencing was done on a sample of peripheral blood. At the DNA level, the sequence is TGTGCCAGCAGCTTACAGGCGGGAATGAACACTGAAGCTTTCTTT. Its protein is CASSLQAGMNTEAFF.